The clone carrying this T cell receptor (beta chain) was observed at least ten times. Antigen specificity is unknown. Time point: pre-sensitization, week 0. Treatment given: therapeutic diphenylcyclopropenone sensitization with weekly scalp DPC. Whole blood, unfractionated, served as the material for total RNA extraction. A single record per CDR3 protein comes from TCRdb applying MiXCR to the RACE reads. The table shows tens of thousands of distinct CDR3 sequences, with roughly 8.8% occurring only once. The sample comes from a study of human T cells and chemical hapten exposure. Study summary: The patients were mostly female; they had alopecia areata, totalis or universalis. Points from the study as a whole: Significantly greater numbers of large CDR3 similarity clusters came from expanded TCRs than from controls.

V lost 3 bases and J lost 2; bases outside the gene matches: 3. Germline V lookup: CDR1 SGHTA, CDR2 FQGNSA. CDR3 size: 14 residues. Material: whole blood, obtained in connection with sensitization to the hapten diphenylcyclopropenone (DPC). This TCR was sampled from a woman aged 40 to 49 with alopecia areata. Some clones in this sample may be carry-over from other donors' samples. The V gene is TRBV7-2, the J gene TRBJ2-7; the match to TRBD1 covers 8 bases. This chain's CDR3 is CASSFGQGPYEQYF. Written as DNA, the CDR3 is TGTGCCAGCAGCTTTGGACAGGGTCCCTACGAGCAGTACTTC.